Below, 20 T cell receptor beta chains from the same sample are listed, as sequenced in a study of regulatory T cells in long-lasting Graves disease. To make TCR beta libraries, researchers used iRepertoire HTBI primers and Arm-PCR of CDR3 regions. TCRdb re-analysed the multiplex PCR reads in MiXCR, keeping a single row per CDR3 protein. Seen here are about 660,000 distinct CDR3 sequences, 25% to 30% observed once, and the top ten hold 35% to 55%. Regarding time point: persistent/refractory GD, antithyroid drugs over 5 years with positive TRAb. The TCR library used RNA extracted from PBMCs. The source was peripheral blood mononuclear cells (PBMCs), collected when the disease was refractory, from a patient treated with antithyroid drugs. Receptor source: a female donor with Graves disease.

This clonotype was detected only a few times. The chain recombines TRBV7-9 with TRBJ1-1; perhaps TRBD1 as D (6 bases). Germline CDR1 reads SEHNR; CDR2 reads FQNEAQ (reference sequence). The CDR3 length is 13 residues. The ends were cut back, 7 bases at V and 4 bases at J, with 13 bases in the middle. The CDR3 here is CASISTGTTEAFF. CDR3 coding DNA: TGTGCCAGCATCTCGACAGGCACCACTGAAGCTTTCTTT.

The chain is built from TRBV7-9 and TRBJ1-2; 7 nucleotides line up with TRBD1. Per the germline V gene, CDR1 is SEHNR and CDR2 is FQNEAQ (reference sequence). This CDR3 spans 15 amino acids. V was pared by 3 bases and J by 1 base, with 5 bases of the junction left unmatched. DNA for the CDR3: TGTGCCAGCAGCTTCACAGGGGCCTATAACTATGGCTACACCTTC. Its translation is CASSFTGAYNYGYTF.

This clonotype has just a few counts. The rearrangement uses TRBV19 and TRBJ1-1; D possibly corresponds to TRBD1 (6 bases). This CDR3 spans 14 amino acids. Germline V gene data show CDR1 as LNHDA and CDR2 as SQIVND (reference sequence). Trimming left V 0 bases short and J 5 bases short, with 10 bases between. Here the CDR3 DNA reads TGTGCCAGTAGTATAGACAGGGGCCTGACTGAAGCTTTCTTT. This codes for CASSIDRGLTEAFF.

This sequence joins TRBV20-1 and TRBJ2-5, with a possible D match to TRBD1 (6 bases). The V gene's germline CDR1 is DFQATT and CDR2 SNEGSKA (reference sequence). Between the trimmed V and J ends, which lost 3 bases and 1 base, there was a span of 18 bases. The length of the CDR3 is 16 residues. The CDR3 sequence is CSASPSGTSLQETQYF. CDR3 nucleotide sequence: TGCAGTGCTAGTCCCTCGGGGACATCACTCCAAGAGACCCAGTACTTC.

With regard to this clonotype: In this CDR3 the conserved last residue, phenylalanine or tryptophan, is missing, so a read error is likely. The V call is TRBV3-1, the J call TRBJ1-2; D unresolved. The CDR3 has 12 amino acids. V was cut by 1 base and J by 5 bases, with 5 bases left in between. CDR1 is LGHDT and CDR2 is YNNKEL in the germline V gene (reference sequence). The CDR3 loop reads CASSQVSYGYTS. The CDR3 DNA sequence: TGTGCCAGCAGCCAAGTCTCTTATGGCTACACCTCC.

The rearrangement uses TRBV7-9 and TRBJ1-3; D remains unclear. The CDR3 loop spans 16 amino acids. V was cut by 5 bases and J by 3 bases, with 17 bases left in between. CDR1 and CDR2 (germline): SEHNR, FQNEAQ (reference sequence). In DNA, the CDR3 is TGTGCCAGCAGCCCGCGCGGGAGTTGGGTTGGAAACACCATATATTTT. Residues: CASSPRGSWVGNTIYF.

The chain carries TRBV6-5 and TRBJ1-2; 10 bases align to TRBD1. The CDR3 is made up of 16 amino acids. Germline CDR1 reads MNHEY; CDR2 reads SVGAGI. J lost 2 bases, V lost 0 bases, and 3 bases had no gene match. DNA of the CDR3: TGTGCCAGCAGTTACTCAAAGGGACAGGGGAACTATGGCTACACCTTC. It translates to CASSYSKGQGNYGYTF.

This clonotype was seen a handful of times. This sequence joins TRBV18 and TRBJ1-1, with 8 bases matching TRBD1. Germline V gene lookup returns CDR1 KGHSH and CDR2 LQKENI. The CDR3 is 13 residues long. The J segment lost 11 bases and the V segment lost 0 bases, leaving 5 bases of the junction unmatched. CDR3 coding DNA: TGTGCCAGCTCACCACCGGCAGGGGGCCGCGCTTTCTTT. This encodes CASSPPAGGRAFF.

Many counts were recorded for this clonotype. This chain joins TRBV2 and TRBJ1-1; 9 bases are a match to TRBD1. The CDR3 contains 15 residues. After removal of 4 bases from V and 4 bases from J, the junction contained 7 bases not matched to a gene. The V gene's germline CDR1 is SNHLY and CDR2 FYNNEI. The CDR3 DNA follows: TGTGCCAGCAGTGCCGACAGGGGGGGTGGCACTGAAGCTTTCTTT. It encodes CASSADRGGGTEAFF.

CDR3 residues: CSVVGTDTQYF. The CDR3 nucleotides read TGCAGCGTTGTAGGGACAGATACGCAGTATTTT. The V and J genes are TRBV29-1 and TRBJ2-3; D is unresolved. The V end was cut by 4 bases, the J end by 3 bases, with 5 bases between. Germline values: CDR1 SQVTM, CDR2 ANQGSEA. The CDR3 sequence is 11 residues long.

V gene TRBV6-8 combines with J gene TRBJ2-2, with 7 bases lining up with TRBD1. The CDR3 has 17 residues. CDR1 and CDR2 (germline): MNHGY, SAAAGT. V lost 6 bases and J lost 0; bases outside the gene matches: 10. The CDR3 loop reads CASRRRGQNANTGELFF. The CDR3 DNA reads TGTGCCAGCAGACGTAGGGGACAGAACGCGAACACCGGGGAGCTGTTTTTT.

The chain uses TRBV6-2 or TRBV6-3 and TRBJ2-4, with TRBD2 matching 7 bases. CDR1 and CDR2 (germline): MNHEY, SVGEGT. The CDR3 length is 16 residues. After removal of 7 bases from V and 2 bases from J, the junction contained 11 bases not matched to a gene. CDR3 region: CASTHRLAGTKNIQYF. The CDR3 bases are TGTGCCAGCACCCACAGACTAGCTGGAACCAAAAACATTCAGTACTTC.

The chain joins TRBV29-1 to TRBJ1-2; possible D gene TRBD1, 5 bases. Germline loops: CDR1 SQVTM, CDR2 ANQGSEA. The CDR3 runs 14 residues. V lost 6 bases and J 4 bases, leaving 18 bases between the germline ends. The CDR3, as DNA: TGCAGCGTGGGGACTGCGTTAGTATCCTATGGCTACACCTTC. Its protein is CSVGTALVSYGYTF.

The chain couples TRBV6-5 to TRBJ1-2, with D possibly TRBD1 on 5 matching bases. This CDR3 contains 17 residues. Between the trimmed V and J ends, which lost 4 bases and 1 base, there was a span of 19 bases. Germline V CDR1 and CDR2: MNHEY, SVGAGI. The CDR3 DNA reads TGTGCCAGCAGTTTCCTCCCCGGGGTAGGGGTTAACTATGGCTACACCTTC. Translated: CASSFLPGVGVNYGYTF.

This clonotype has only a few counts. V is TRBV7-6 and J is TRBJ1-1; unclear D gene. Between the trimmed V and J ends, which lost 5 bases and 4 bases, there was a span of 17 bases. CDR3 length: 15 residues. Germline CDR1 SGHVS, CDR2 FNYEAQ. In DNA, the CDR3 is TGTGCCAGCAGCCCCCCCGGGCGGGGTGTCACTGAAGCTTTCTTT. The encoded protein is CASSPPGRGVTEAFF.

This clonotype has at least ten counts. The genes are TRBV28 and TRBJ2-7; the D gene is possibly TRBD1 (5 bases). Germline V gene data show CDR1 as MDHEN and CDR2 as SYDVKM. V dropped 4 bases and J dropped 3 bases, with 7 bases sitting between them. The CDR3 loop spans 12 amino acids. The CDR3 coding sequence is TGTGCCAGCAGTTCGACAGTCTACGAGCAGTACTTC. It specifies CASSSTVYEQYF.

The V and J genes are TRBV10-3 and TRBJ2-5; 12 bases align to TRBD2. Germline loops: CDR1 ENHRY, CDR2 SYGVKD. CDR3 length equals 17 residues. The junction had 7 bases not matched to a gene; V was cut back by 0 bases and J by 5 bases. CDR3: CAISESQLAGGLETQYF. DNA for the CDR3: TGTGCCATCAGTGAGTCTCAACTAGCGGGAGGCTTGGAGACCCAGTACTTC.

Only a few counts were recorded for this clonotype. CDR3 bases: TGTGCCAGCAGCTTGGATCAGGCAGTTCACTCACCCCTCCACTTT. Translation gives CASSLDQAVHSPLHF. This chain links TRBV11-2 with TRBJ1-6; no firm D call. Trimming cost V 3 bases and J 10 bases, with 16 bases left between them. Germline values: CDR1 SGHAT, CDR2 FQNNGV. The CDR3 loop spans 15 amino acids. The full variable domain, its missing parts supplied by reference TRBV11-2 and TRBJ1-6, is EAGVAQSPRYKIIEKRQSVAFWCNPISGHATLYWYQQILGQGPKLLIQFQNNGVVDDSQLPKDRFSAERLKGVDSTLKIQPAKLEDSAVYLCASSLDQAVHSPLHFGNGTRLTVT.

This rearrangement joins TRBV15 to TRBJ1-3; no firm D call. The CDR3 extends over 15 amino acids. Germline assignment: CDR1 LNHNV and CDR2 YYDKDF (reference sequence). Trimming took 3 bases from V and 0 from J, leaving 9 bases between them. The CDR3 sequence: CATSSRSNSGNTIYF. The CDR3 DNA sequence: TGTGCCACCAGCAGTCGGAGTAACTCTGGAAACACCATATATTTT.

The chain couples TRBV6-1 to TRBJ1-1, with TRBD1 identical over 11 bases. CDR1 and CDR2 (germline): MNHNS, SASEGT. The V and J ends lost 10 bases and 6 bases, in that order; junction bases with no gene match: 10. There are 14 residues in the CDR3. CDR3 residues: CATAGTGGSAEAFF. DNA for the CDR3: TGTGCCACCGCTGGGACAGGGGGGTCGGCTGAAGCTTTCTTT.